The clone carrying this TCR beta chain was counted a few times. The patients had localized lung adenocarcinoma, a non-small cell subtype. This sample is drawn from a study of CD4 and CD8 cells across lung adenocarcinoma regions. TCRdb reprocessed the PCR reads via MiXCR and lists one record per CDR3 protein. Of 15,000 to 20,000 distinct CDR3 sequences listed, 50% are singletons. The V gene's germline CDR1 is LGHDT and CDR2 YNNKEL (reference sequence). The CDR3 is 14 residues long. Between the trimmed V and J ends, which lost 2 bases and 7 bases, there was a span of 14 bases. V gene TRBV3-1 combines with J gene TRBJ2-5; no firm D call. The TCR was taken from a male donor with lung adenocarcinoma. The CD4 and CD8 labels of this study may be unreliable. Input material: CD8+ T cells from the margin of a lung tumor. The CDR3 loop reads CASSQRGETGTQYF. The CDR3 DNA sequence: TGTGCCAGCAGCCAACGTGGCGAGACGGGGACCCAGTACTTC.